This TCR beta chain was observed in a study of radiotherapy plus CTLA-4 blockade in lung cancer (dated by TCRdb to 2016 to 2018). With regard to the full study: Objective responses were observed in 18% of enrolled patients, and disease control was achieved in 25% to 40%. Points the paper makes about the study in general: After treatment with radiotherapy and ipilimumab, TCR clones that came from tumors expanded in the peripheral blood. The strongest predictors of response, as reported, were early dynamic changes in blood T cell clones along with a rise in serum interferon-beta after radiation.

In this study, focal radiation therapy paired with CTLA-4 blockade (ipilimumab) was tested in patients who had chemo-refractory metastatic non-small-cell lung cancer. As for this clone: The antigen it binds to is not known. No base qualities exist here, and no much larger clone lies one base off it.

Its CDR3 holds 14 amino acids, cysteine through phenylalanine. Only the CDR3 DNA is retained, 42 bases long and in frame from the first base. Via the germline V gene, CDR1 is SGHTA and CDR2 FQGNSA. V lost 1 base and J lost 3 bases; the stretch between them is 8 bases long. The library was made by the immunoSEQ multiplex PCR assay. Held by TCRdb, this immuneACCESS table contains in-frame sequences only and omits some clones. Under half of the omission traces to an unresolved V gene where checked; the cause of the rest is unknown. This sample gives 40,000 to 50,000 clones in total; 82% of them show up just once. In total, the top ten clones hold 2.5% to 3.5% of the sample.

The sequences come from peripheral blood, collected from a patient treated with radiotherapy plus ipilimumab. This receptor was identified in a human donor with non-small cell lung cancer who had stable disease on radiotherapy plus ipilimumab. The rearrangement combines TRBV7-2 with TRBJ2-3, and perhaps TRBD1 as D gene, on 6 matching bases. In nucleotides, the sequence is TGTGCCAGCAGCTTAGGACAGGCGACAGATACGCAGTATTTT. Its translation is CASSLGQATDTQYF. The entire variable domain, with the stretches around the CDR3 drawn from the reference TRBV7-2 and TRBJ2-3 proteins, is GAGVSQSPSNKVTEKGKDVELRCDPISGHTALYWYRQSLGQGLEFLIYFQGNSAPDKSGLPSDRFSAERTGGSVSTLTIQRTQQEDSAVYLCASSLGQATDTQYFGPGTRLTVL.